This TCR beta chain was captured in a study of blood T cell repertoires in COVID-19. Each participant's cohort was designated according to participant-reported clinical history. The germline V and J ends were trimmed by 0 bases and 8 bases, with 13 bases remaining between them. The CDR3 totals 14 residues. Germline V gene sequence: CDR1 GTSNPN, CDR2 SVGIG (reference sequence). The method was immunoSEQ multiplex PCR; TCRdb's version includes in-frame clones alone and lacks a portion of them. Of approximately 300,000 clones in the sample, roughly 87% were seen once. V usage is TRBV30 and J usage is TRBJ1-4; D is perhaps TRBD1 (5 bases). Sequencing used PBMCs or T cells enriched from blood (not recorded which). This receptor was identified in a woman aged 25-40 years who had recovered from COVID-19. In DNA, the CDR3 is TGTGCCTGGAGTGTCCAGGGCGCCGGGGAAAAACTGTTTTTT. This sequence encodes CAWSVQGAGEKLFF.